These T cell receptor beta chains were read from a single sample in a study of PD-L1 blockade in urothelial cancer. Clones were sequenced by immunoSEQ multiplex PCR, and TCRdb holds only the in-frame ones, with some missing. The data contain around 63,000 clones, roughly 76% of them singletons. Specimen: PBMCs, collected around atezolizumab (anti-PD-L1) treatment. Source of these receptors: a man in his 70s with urothelial cancer. The CDR3 runs from the conserved cysteine through the conserved F or W. D genes are given only for firm matches. Size tells how often a clone was seen (once, few, many) or the class of an expanded clone, and some rows leave it out.

>.|TRBJ1-1|TRBV10-2|TRBD1
CASSYRTGLSEAFF
TGCGCCAGCAGTTATCGGACAGGGCTATCGGAAGCTTTCTTT
>.|TRBJ2-5|TRBV5-6|.
CASSSGLQKETQYF
TGTGCCAGCAGCTCGGGACTCCAAAAAGAGACCCAGTACTTC
>.|TRBJ2-7|TRBV6-5|TRBD1
CASSDRVEQYF
TGTGCCAGCAGTGACAGGGTTGAGCAGTACTTC
>.|TRBJ2-1|TRBV19|TRBD2
CASSILAGGADDEQFF
TGTGCCAGTAGTATACTAGCGGGAGGCGCGGATGATGAGCAGTTCTTC
>.|TRBJ2-7|TRBV5-6|.
CASSLALGALSYEQYF
TGTGCCAGCAGCCTTGCCCTGGGGGCCCTTAGCTACGAGCAGTACTTC
>.|TRBJ2-1|TRBV11-3|.
CASLNSGGSYNEQFF
TGTGCCAGCCTCAACAGCGGAGGCTCCTACAATGAGCAGTTCTTC
>.|TRBJ2-7|TRBV11-3|TRBD2
CASSLETGGGSYEQYF
TGTGCCAGCAGCTTAGAAACGGGCGGGGGCTCCTACGAGCAGTACTTC
>once|TRBJ1-4|TRBV2|TRBD1
CASSAGQGTNEKLFF
TGTGCCAGCAGTGCCGGACAGGGAACTAATGAAAAACTGTTTTTT
>once|TRBJ1-5|TRBV5-8|TRBD1
CASSLGAGTGVVEPQHF
TGTGCCAGCAGCTTGGGGGCCGGGACAGGGGTTGTTGAGCCCCAGCATTTT
>.|TRBJ1-1|TRBV27|.
CASSSPLAAGGNTEAFF
TGTGCCAGCAGTTCCCCCTTGGCTGCCGGCGGGAACACTGAAGCTTTCTTT
>.|TRBJ2-1|TRBV9|TRBD2
CASSVGDSGRAQGYNEQFF
TGTGCCAGCAGCGTAGGGGATAGCGGGAGGGCCCAAGGATACAATGAGCAGTTCTTC
>.|TRBJ1-5|TRBV4-1|.
CASSQVRLRLGNQPQHF
TGCGCCAGCAGCCAAGTTCGGCTGAGGTTGGGCAATCAGCCCCAGCATTTT
>many|TRBJ2-2|TRBV27|TRBD2
CASTVGGEGTGELFF
TGTGCCAGCACCGTTGGGGGGGAGGGCACCGGGGAGCTGTTTTTT
>few|TRBJ1-2|TRBV6-5|TRBD1
CASSRGTEYGYTF
TGTGCCAGCAGCCGAGGGACAGAGTATGGCTACACCTTC
>.|TRBJ1-1|TRBV6-5|.
CASSYDQGGTEAFF
TGTGCCAGCAGTTACGATCAGGGAGGGACTGAAGCTTTCTTT
>.|TRBJ1-4|TRBV10-3|.
CAISVTNRVEKLFF
TGTGCCATCAGTGTGACTAACAGGGTCGAAAAACTGTTTTTT
>once|TRBJ2-5|TRBV7-6|TRBD2
CASSLAAGGTQYF
TGTGCCAGCAGCTTAGCGGCGGGGGGGACCCAGTACTTC
>.|TRBJ2-3|TRBV6-5|TRBD1
CASSYHRGSSTDTQYF
TGTGCCAGCAGTTACCACAGGGGGTCAAGCACAGATACGCAGTATTTT
>.|TRBJ1-4|TRBV19|TRBD1
CASSRGQENEKLFF
TGTGCCAGTAGTAGGGGACAGGAGAATGAAAAACTGTTTTTT
>.|TRBJ1-1|TRBV10-3|.
CAISGGRQNTEAFF
TGTGCCATCAGTGGGGGGCGGCAGAACACTGAAGCTTTCTTT
>.|TRBJ2-1|TRBV7-2|TRBD2
CASSLGSSGYYEQFF
TGTGCCAGCAGCTTAGGGTCTAGCGGTTATTATGAGCAGTTCTTC
>.|TRBJ2-7|TRBV19|TRBD2
CASSISSGRGYEQYF
TGTGCCAGTAGTATCTCTAGCGGGAGAGGCTACGAGCAGTACTTC
>.|TRBJ2-2|TRBV28|TRBD2
CASSQPSGHRGGELFF
TGTGCCAGCAGTCAACCTAGCGGCCACCGGGGAGGGGAGCTGTTTTTT
>few|TRBJ2-1|TRBV4-3|.
CASSQGAGSYNEQFF
TGCGCCAGCAGCCAGGGGGCAGGCTCCTACAATGAGCAGTTCTTC